This TCR beta chain originates from a study of read filtering for tumor transcriptome and immune sequencing. Study-wide background: Per sample, TCR-region reads ranged about 4.05 to 11 million by IR-seq, roughly 85 to 1,400 by RNA-seq.

Molecular barcoded adaptors covering alpha/delta and beta/gamma chains were used on approximately 400 ng RNA. TCRdb redid the calling of the reads with MiXCR, one entry per CDR3 protein. The data contain around 330 distinct CDR3 sequences, about 65% of them singletons. This CDR3 contains 15 residues. The chain carries TRBV21-1 and TRBJ2-2; TRBD1, as called in the table, went unchecked against the DNA. TRBV21-1 is termed a pseudogene. The sequenced material came from a population of CD138-negative cells sorted from bone marrow. The TCR comes from a donor at least 40 years old with multiple myeloma. This table probably holds off-target reads from a library built for another chain. The CDR3 protein is CASSPGTSSTGELFF. CDR3 DNA: TGTGCCAGCAGCCCCGGGACATCCAGCACCGGGGAGCTGTTTTTT.